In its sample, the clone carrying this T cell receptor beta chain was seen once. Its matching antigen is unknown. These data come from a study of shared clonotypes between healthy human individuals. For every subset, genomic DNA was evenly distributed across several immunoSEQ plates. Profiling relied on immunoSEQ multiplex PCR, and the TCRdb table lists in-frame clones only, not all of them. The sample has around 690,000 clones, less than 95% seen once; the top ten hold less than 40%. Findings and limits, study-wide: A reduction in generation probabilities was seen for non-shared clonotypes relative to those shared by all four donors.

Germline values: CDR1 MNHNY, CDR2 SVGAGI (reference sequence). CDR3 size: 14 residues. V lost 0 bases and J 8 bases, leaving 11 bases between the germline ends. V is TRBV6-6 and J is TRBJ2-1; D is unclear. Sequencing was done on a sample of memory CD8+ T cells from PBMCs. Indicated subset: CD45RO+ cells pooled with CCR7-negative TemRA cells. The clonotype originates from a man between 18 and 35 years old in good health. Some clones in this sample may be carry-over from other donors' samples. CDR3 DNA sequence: TGTGCCAGCAGTTACTCCGACCCTGGAGATGAGCAGTTCTTC. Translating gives CASSYSDPGDEQFF.